The entry that follows covers one T cell receptor beta chain sequence. On each TCR cDNA molecule, a unique molecular identifier was present. TCRdb reprocessed the 5' RACE reads with MiXCR, giving one entry per CDR3 protein. This sample carries approximately 100,000 distinct CDR3 sequences, 15% to 20% of them seen once, and the ten largest clones take about a fifth. The record originates from a study of spatial heterogeneity in lung cancer. Study overall: Each distinct TCR and UMI combination averaged more than ten appearances in raw reads.

The CDR3 is 22 residues long. Time point here: blood at routine non-recurrence follow-up after resection. Unsorted whole RNA of tumor, nontumor lung or frozen PBMC was sequenced. The receptor was isolated from a male donor with early-stage non-small cell lung cancer. The chain joins TRBV21-1 to TRBJ1-1; no check of the table's D call, TRBD1, against the DNA was made. TRBV21-1 has pseudogene status. Sequenced material: PBMCs, taken at follow-up. The CDR3 coding sequence is TGTGCCAGCAGCAACAAAAAGTCGACCCCTTCGACAGAAGAAACTATGAACACTGAAGCTTTCTTT. Encoded protein: CASSNKKSTPSTEETMNTEAFF.